The clone carrying this T cell receptor (beta chain) was seen a few times. V dropped 7 bases and J dropped 8 bases, with 18 bases sitting between them. The CDR3 totals 14 residues. Germline CDR1 and CDR2: SGHTA and FQGTGA. After constant-region reverse-primer amplification, full-length variable regions underwent semi-nested PCR with Nested Universal Primer A. TCRdb reprocessed the 5' RACE reads via MiXCR and lists one record per CDR3 protein. The sample consists of 62,000 or so distinct CDR3 sequences, under 35% of them appearing once. This rearrangement joins TRBV7-3 to TRBJ2-1; weak D call: TRBD1 (6 bases). Sequencing was done on a sample of tumor-infiltrating naive CD4+ T cells sorted from the breast tumor. The subset is: naive CD4+ T cells, CD4+CD45RA+CD25-. The sequence derives from a female donor with breast cancer. The CDR3 loop is CASKGGQPRHEQFF. The CDR3 DNA reads as TGTGCCAGCAAAGGGGGACAACCGAGACATGAGCAGTTCTTC.